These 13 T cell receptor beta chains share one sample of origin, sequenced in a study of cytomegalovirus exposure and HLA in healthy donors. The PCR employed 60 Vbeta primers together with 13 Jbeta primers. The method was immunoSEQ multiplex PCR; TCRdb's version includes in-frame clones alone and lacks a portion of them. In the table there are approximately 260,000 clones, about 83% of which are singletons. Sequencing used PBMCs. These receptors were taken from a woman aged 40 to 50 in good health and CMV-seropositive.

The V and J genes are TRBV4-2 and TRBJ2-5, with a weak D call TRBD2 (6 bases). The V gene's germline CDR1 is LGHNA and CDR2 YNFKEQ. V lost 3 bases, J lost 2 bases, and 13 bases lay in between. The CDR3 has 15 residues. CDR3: CASSQMGTAQETQYF. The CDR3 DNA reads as TGTGCCAGCAGCCAGATGGGGACTGCTCAAGAGACCCAGTACTTC.

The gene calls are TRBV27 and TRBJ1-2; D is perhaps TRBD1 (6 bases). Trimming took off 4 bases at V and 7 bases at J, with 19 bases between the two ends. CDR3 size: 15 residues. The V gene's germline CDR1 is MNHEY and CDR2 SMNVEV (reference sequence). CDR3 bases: TGTGCCAGCAGTTCTACAGGGAAAGGGGAATCTGGCTACACCTTC. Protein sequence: CASSSTGKGESGYTF.

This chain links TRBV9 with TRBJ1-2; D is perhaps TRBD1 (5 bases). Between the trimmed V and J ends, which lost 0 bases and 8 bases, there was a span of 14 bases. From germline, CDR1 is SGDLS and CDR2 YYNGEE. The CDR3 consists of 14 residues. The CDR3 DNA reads TGTGCCAGCAGCGTAGTATCAGGGTCGTGGGGCTACACCTTC. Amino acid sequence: CASSVVSGSWGYTF.

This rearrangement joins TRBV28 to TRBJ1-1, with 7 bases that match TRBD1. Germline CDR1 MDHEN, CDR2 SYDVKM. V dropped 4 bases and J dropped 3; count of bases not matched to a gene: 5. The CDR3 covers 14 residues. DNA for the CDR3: TGTGCCAGCAGTTCCGGGGGACAGTACACTGAAGCTTTCTTT. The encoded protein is CASSSGGQYTEAFF.

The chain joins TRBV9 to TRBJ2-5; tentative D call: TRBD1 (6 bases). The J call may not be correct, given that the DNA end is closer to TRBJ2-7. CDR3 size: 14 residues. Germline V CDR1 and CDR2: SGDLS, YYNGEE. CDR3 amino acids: CASSEGGVSYEQYF. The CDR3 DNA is TGTGCCAGCAGCGAAGGGGGAGTTTCCTACGAGCAGTACTTC.

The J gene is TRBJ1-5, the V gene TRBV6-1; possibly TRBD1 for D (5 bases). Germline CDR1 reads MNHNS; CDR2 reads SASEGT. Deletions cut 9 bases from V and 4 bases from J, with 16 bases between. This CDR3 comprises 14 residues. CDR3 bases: TGTGCCAGTGAGGCCCGGGGGGAGAATCAGCCCCAGCATTTT. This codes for CASEARGENQPQHF.

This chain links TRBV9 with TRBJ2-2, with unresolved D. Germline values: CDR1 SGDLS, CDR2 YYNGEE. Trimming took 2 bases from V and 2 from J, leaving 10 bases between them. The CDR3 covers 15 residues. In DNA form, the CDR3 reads TGTGCCAGCAGCGTGGGCGCTCCTAACACCGGGGAGCTGTTTTTT. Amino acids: CASSVGAPNTGELFF.

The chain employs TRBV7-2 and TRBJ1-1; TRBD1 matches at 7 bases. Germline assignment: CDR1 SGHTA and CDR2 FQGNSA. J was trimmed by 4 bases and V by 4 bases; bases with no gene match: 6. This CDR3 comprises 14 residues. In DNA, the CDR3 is TGTGCCAGCAGCTCTCGACAGGGAGGCACTGAAGCTTTCTTT. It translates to CASSSRQGGTEAFF.

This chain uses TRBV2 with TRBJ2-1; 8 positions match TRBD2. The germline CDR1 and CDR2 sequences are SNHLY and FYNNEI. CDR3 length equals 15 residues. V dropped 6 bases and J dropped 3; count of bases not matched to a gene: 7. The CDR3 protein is CASSPTGTSYNEQFF. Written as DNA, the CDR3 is TGTGCCAGCAGCCCTACCGGGACTAGCTACAATGAGCAGTTCTTC.

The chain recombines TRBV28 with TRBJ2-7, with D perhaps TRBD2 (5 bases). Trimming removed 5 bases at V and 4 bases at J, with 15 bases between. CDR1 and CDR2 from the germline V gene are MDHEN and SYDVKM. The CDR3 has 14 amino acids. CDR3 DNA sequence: TGTGCCAGCAGTACTAGGGTGGGGAAATACGAGCAGTACTTC. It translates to CASSTRVGKYEQYF.

DNA of the CDR3: TGCAGCGTTCGTTCTAGCGGCGCAGATACGCAGTATTTT. It codes for CSVRSSGADTQYF. The V call is TRBV29-1, the J call TRBJ2-3; 7 bases are a match to TRBD2. Germline values: CDR1 SQVTM, CDR2 ANQGSEA. Trimming removed 5 bases from V and 4 bases from J; junction bases left unmatched: 6. CDR3 length equals 13 residues.

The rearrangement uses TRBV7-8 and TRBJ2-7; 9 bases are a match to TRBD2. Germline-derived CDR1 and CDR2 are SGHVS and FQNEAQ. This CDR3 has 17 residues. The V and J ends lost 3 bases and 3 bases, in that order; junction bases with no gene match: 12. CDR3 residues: CASSFFTSGLTGYEQYF. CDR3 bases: TGTGCCAGCAGCTTTTTCACTAGCGGGCTCACCGGCTACGAGCAGTACTTC.

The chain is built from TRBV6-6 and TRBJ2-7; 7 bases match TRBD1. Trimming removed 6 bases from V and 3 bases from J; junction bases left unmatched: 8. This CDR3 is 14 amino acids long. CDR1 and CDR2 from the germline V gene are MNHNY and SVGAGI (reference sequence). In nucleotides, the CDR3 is TGTGCCAGCAGCCGACAGGGAATCGACTACGAGCAGTACTTC. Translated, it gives CASSRQGIDYEQYF.